This entry features one TCR beta chain sequence. The data were taken from a study of blood T cell repertoires in COVID-19. Study in general: Acute and convalescent COVID-19 samples came from the United States, Italy and Spain.

The V and J ends lost 4 bases and 7 bases respectively, with 13 bases between them. This CDR3 is 12 amino acids long. Germline V gene data show CDR1 as SQVTM and CDR2 as ANQGSEA. Assay used: immunoSEQ multiplex PCR; TCRdb lists only in-frame clones, some missing. The sample has hundreds of thousands of clones; approximately 90% are singletons. The chain links TRBV29-1 to TRBJ1-1; D not resolved. Sample: peripheral blood. This TCR was recovered from a woman under 30 who had recovered from COVID-19. The CDR3, as DNA: TGCAGCGTTGTCCGGCAGAGAGGTGAAGCTTTCTTT. This translates into CSVVRQRGEAFF.